This is a list of T cell receptor beta chains from one sample in a study of blood T cells in healthy people across ages. TCRdb ran MiXCR on the 5' RACE reads and lists one entry per CDR3 protein. The table has hundreds of thousands of distinct CDR3 sequences, 58% seen once. Sequencing used blood. These receptors were obtained from a young man in good health. Both conserved end residues are part of each CDR3. Fields, in order: J gene, clone size, CDR3 length, D gene, V gene, CDR3 DNA, CDR3 protein. The D gene is left open where the match is weak. Some rows mark clone size as missing; the rest say once, few, many or name a class of expanded clone.

TRBJ2-5,NA,18,TRBD2,TRBV7-2,TGTGCCAGCAGCTTAGATATCCTAGCGGGAGGGTTCCAAGAGACCCAGTACTTC,CASSLDILAGGFQETQYF
TRBJ2-2,once,15,TRBD1,TRBV19,TGTGCCAGTAGTATAGCGACAGGGGGCCGCGGGGAGCTGTTTTTT,CASSIATGGRGELFF
TRBJ1-4,NA,13,TRBD1,TRBV6-1,TGTGCCAGCAGGACGGGACAGGGGGAAAAACTGTTTTTT,CASRTGQGEKLFF
TRBJ1-6,NA,19,TRBD1,TRBV12-3/TRBV12-4,TGTGCCAGCAGTTTAAGTGGGACAGGGGCGCCTTGGGCCAATTCACCCCTCCACTTT,CASSLSGTGAPWANSPLHF
TRBJ1-2,NA,15,TRBD1,TRBV7-9,TGTGCCAGCAGTTCGAGGGACAGTCCTAACTATGGCTACACCTTC,CASSSRDSPNYGYTF
TRBJ1-2,many,14,NA,TRBV9,TGTGCCAGCAGCGGGACTCAGGGTTTCTATGGCTACACCTTC,CASSGTQGFYGYTF
TRBJ1-2,NA,16,TRBD1,TRBV14,TGTGCCAGCAGCCAGGCGGGACAGGGGAAGCACTATGGCTACACCTTC,CASSQAGQGKHYGYTF
TRBJ2-7,NA,13,NA,TRBV29-1,TGCAGCGTCATCATCAGGGATGGCTACGAGCAGTACTTC,CSVIIRDGYEQYF
TRBJ2-1,NA,17,TRBD2,TRBV3-1,TGTGCCAGCAGCCCCAGACTAGCGGGAATGGATCACAATGAGCAGTTCTTC,CASSPRLAGMDHNEQFF
TRBJ2-5,many,15,NA,TRBV10-3,TGTGCCATCAGTGGAGAGGTCAGGGGGGAAGAGACCCAGTACTTC,CAISGEVRGEETQYF
TRBJ1-6,few,15,TRBD1,TRBV7-9,TGTGCCAGCAGCGAAAAGGGACAGCCAAATTCACCCCTCCACTTT,CASSEKGQPNSPLHF
TRBJ2-6,NA,14,NA,TRBV15,TGTGCCACCAGCAGAGGTACTGGGGCCAACGTCCTGACTTTC,CATSRGTGANVLTF
TRBJ1-1,NA,17,TRBD1,TRBV5-1,TGCGCCAGCAGCTTGACGGGACAGGGGTTCATGAACACTGAAGCTTTCTTT,CASSLTGQGFMNTEAFF
TRBJ2-3,NA,17,NA,TRBV24-1,TGTGCCACCAGTGATTCCGCGGGTGTAGGAGGCACAGATACGCAGTATTTT,CATSDSAGVGGTDTQYF
TRBJ2-1,NA,16,TRBD2,TRBV6-6,TGTGCCAGCAGTTACCGGGCTAGCGGGGGTTCCAATGAGCAGTTCTTC,CASSYRASGGSNEQFF
TRBJ2-7,once,13,NA,TRBV6-2/TRBV6-3,TGTGCCAGCAGGGAAGGGGGGCTTCTGGCCCAGTACTTC,CASREGGLLAQYF
TRBJ1-1,many,13,NA,TRBV7-2,TGTGCCAGCAGCTCACAGGTCGCGGATGGGGCTTTCTTT,CASSSQVADGAFF
TRBJ2-7,NA,17,NA,TRBV5-1,TGCGCCAGCAGCCCCAAACTATGGACCGAAAGCTCCTACGAGCAGTACTTC,CASSPKLWTESSYEQYF
TRBJ2-5,NA,13,NA,TRBV7-2,TGTGCCAGCAGCCCGATCTTACAAGAGACCCAGTACTTC,CASSPILQETQYF
TRBJ2-1,NA,12,NA,TRBV6-2/TRBV6-3,TGTACCAGCAGTTACCGGCCGGGACGGCAGTTCTTC,CTSSYRPGRQFF
TRBJ1-2,many,12,NA,TRBV29-1,TGCAGCGTTGAAGAACCCCATTCTGGCTACACCTTC,CSVEEPHSGYTF